The rows below give T cell receptor beta chains drawn from one sample of a study of T cells after yellow fever vaccination. TCRdb used MiXCR to reprocess the 5' RACE reads, holding one entry per CDR3 protein. The table records 150,000 to 200,000 distinct CDR3 sequences, 11% of them present only once. The sequences come from CD8+ T cells sorted from PBMCs, collected 15 days after the yellow fever booster vaccination. The receptors were gathered from a man in his late teens or twenties who received the YFV17D yellow fever vaccine. Each CDR3 is given with its conserved first and last residue. The order of the fields is CDR3 protein, CDR3 DNA, D gene, J gene, clone size, V gene. D genes are given only for firm matches. Clone size is not always given. Where it is, it says once, few, many or a class for expanded clones.

cdr3_aa: CAISAKTVSSYNEQFF
cdr3_nt: TGTGCCATCAGTGCCAAGACAGTCAGCTCCTACAATGAGCAGTTCTTC
d_call: NA
j_call: TRBJ2-1
clone_size: few
v_call: TRBV10-3

cdr3_aa: CAITHGGRKQDTQYF
cdr3_nt: TGTGCCATCACCCACGGGGGAAGAAAGCAAGATACGCAGTATTTT
d_call: NA
j_call: TRBJ2-3
clone_size: few
v_call: TRBV10-3

cdr3_aa: CASSERRDRGNIVGEQFF
cdr3_nt: TGTGCCAGCAGCGAACGCCGGGACAGGGGGAATATCGTCGGGGAGCAGTTCTTC
d_call: TRBD1
j_call: TRBJ2-1
clone_size: NA
v_call: TRBV9

cdr3_aa: CASSATGNEQFF
cdr3_nt: TGTGCCAGCAGCGCGACTGGGAATGAGCAGTTCTTC
d_call: NA
j_call: TRBJ2-1
clone_size: many
v_call: TRBV6-5

cdr3_aa: CASTLFTDRKHQPQHF
cdr3_nt: TGTGCCAGCACCCTTTTTACGGACAGGAAACATCAGCCCCAGCATTTT
d_call: NA
j_call: TRBJ1-5
clone_size: NA
v_call: TRBV21-1

cdr3_aa: CASSLAPGYEQYF
cdr3_nt: TGCGCCAGCAGCTTGGCCCCCGGGTACGAGCAGTACTTC
d_call: NA
j_call: TRBJ2-7
clone_size: few
v_call: TRBV5-1

cdr3_aa: CASSPGTEFYEQYF
cdr3_nt: TGTGCCAGCAGTCCCGGGACAGAGTTCTACGAGCAGTACTTC
d_call: TRBD1
j_call: TRBJ2-7
clone_size: NA
v_call: TRBV6-5

cdr3_aa: CASSYYLAGASYNEQFF
cdr3_nt: TGTGCCAGCAGTTACTATCTAGCGGGGGCCTCCTACAATGAGCAGTTCTTC
d_call: TRBD2
j_call: TRBJ2-1
clone_size: few
v_call: TRBV6-2/TRBV6-3

cdr3_aa: CASSLSGASYGYTF
cdr3_nt: TGTGCCAGCAGCTTAAGTGGGGCGTCCTATGGCTACACCTTC
d_call: NA
j_call: TRBJ1-2
clone_size: NA
v_call: TRBV7-9

cdr3_aa: CASSQWDRDNEQFF
cdr3_nt: TGTGCCAGCAGTCAGTGGGACAGGGATAATGAGCAGTTCTTC
d_call: TRBD1
j_call: TRBJ2-1
clone_size: many
v_call: TRBV6-4

cdr3_aa: CASSLSAGNTEAFF
cdr3_nt: TGTGCCAGCAGCTTATCGGCAGGGAACACTGAAGCTTTCTTT
d_call: NA
j_call: TRBJ1-1
clone_size: NA
v_call: TRBV7-9

cdr3_aa: CASSPWTGGNTGELFF
cdr3_nt: TGTGCCAGCAGTCCCTGGACAGGGGGCAACACCGGGGAGCTGTTTTTT
d_call: TRBD1
j_call: TRBJ2-2
clone_size: few
v_call: TRBV27

cdr3_aa: CASSSGPNTGELFF
cdr3_nt: TGTGCCAGCAGCTCCGGGCCGAACACCGGGGAGCTGTTTTTT
d_call: NA
j_call: TRBJ2-2
clone_size: many
v_call: TRBV11-2

cdr3_aa: CASSSELNQPQHF
cdr3_nt: TGTGCCAGCAGTTCGGAGTTGAATCAGCCCCAGCATTTT
d_call: NA
j_call: TRBJ1-5
clone_size: many
v_call: TRBV27

cdr3_aa: CASSLSGGLEGTGELFF
cdr3_nt: TGTGCCAGCAGTTTATCAGGGGGGCTAGAGGGCACCGGGGAGCTGTTTTTT
d_call: NA
j_call: TRBJ2-2
clone_size: NA
v_call: TRBV27

cdr3_aa: CASSLVPSVWETQYF
cdr3_nt: TGTGCCAGCAGCTTGGTCCCTAGCGTGTGGGAGACCCAGTACTTC
d_call: NA
j_call: TRBJ2-5
clone_size: few
v_call: TRBV5-5

cdr3_aa: CASSDKGGRETQYF
cdr3_nt: TGTGCCAGCAGTGACAAAGGGGGCAGAGAGACCCAGTACTTC
d_call: TRBD1
j_call: TRBJ2-5
clone_size: many
v_call: TRBV2

cdr3_aa: CASSQYYTDTQYF
cdr3_nt: TGTGCCAGCAGCCAATACTACACAGATACGCAGTATTTT
d_call: NA
j_call: TRBJ2-3
clone_size: NA
v_call: TRBV16

cdr3_aa: CASSFRTFNEQFF
cdr3_nt: TGTGCCAGCAGTTTCCGGACTTTTAATGAGCAGTTCTTC
d_call: NA
j_call: TRBJ2-1
clone_size: NA
v_call: TRBV6-2/TRBV6-3

cdr3_aa: CASSSPRVQGSAEQFF
cdr3_nt: TGTGCCAGCAGCTCTCCCCGGGTACAGGGTTCCGCTGAGCAGTTCTTC
d_call: NA
j_call: TRBJ2-1
clone_size: NA
v_call: TRBV7-9

cdr3_aa: CASSQLTGMDIQYF
cdr3_nt: TGCGCCAGCAGCCAATTGACAGGGATGGACATTCAGTACTTC
d_call: TRBD1
j_call: TRBJ2-4
clone_size: NA
v_call: TRBV4-1

cdr3_aa: CASSQVGFTDTQYF
cdr3_nt: TGTGCCAGCAGCCAAGTCGGCTTCACAGATACGCAGTATTTT
d_call: NA
j_call: TRBJ2-3
clone_size: NA
v_call: TRBV14

cdr3_aa: CASSDWELETQYF
cdr3_nt: TGTGCCAGCAGCGATTGGGAGCTCGAAACGCAGTATTTT
d_call: NA
j_call: TRBJ2-3
clone_size: NA
v_call: TRBV7-9

cdr3_aa: CASRSTSDRSGDGYTF
cdr3_nt: TGCGCCAGCAGGTCAACAAGCGACAGGTCGGGCGATGGCTACACCTTC
d_call: NA
j_call: TRBJ1-2
clone_size: NA
v_call: TRBV4-1

cdr3_aa: CASSLGQIYNTQYF
cdr3_nt: TGTGCCAGCAGTTTGGGGCAGATCTACAATACGCAGTATTTT
d_call: NA
j_call: TRBJ2-3
clone_size: few
v_call: TRBV27

cdr3_aa: CSVLGGTYEQYF
cdr3_nt: TGCAGCGTCCTAGGGGGTACCTACGAGCAGTACTTC
d_call: NA
j_call: TRBJ2-7
clone_size: few
v_call: TRBV29-1

cdr3_aa: CASMDSRNTEAFF
cdr3_nt: TGTGCCAGCATGGACAGCCGGAACACTGAAGCTTTCTTT
d_call: NA
j_call: TRBJ1-1
clone_size: few
v_call: TRBV6-2/TRBV6-3

cdr3_aa: CASRGGHNEQFF
cdr3_nt: TGTGCCAGCCGCGGGGGCCACAATGAGCAGTTCTTC
d_call: NA
j_call: TRBJ2-1
clone_size: few
v_call: TRBV7-9

cdr3_aa: CASSQADPGTGELFF
cdr3_nt: TGCGCCAGCAGCCAAGCGGACCCCGGGACCGGGGAGCTGTTTTTT
d_call: NA
j_call: TRBJ2-2
clone_size: few
v_call: TRBV4-3

cdr3_aa: CASSLVGLVPDTQYF
cdr3_nt: TGTGCCAGCAGCTTAGTGGGCCTAGTACCAGATACGCAGTATTTT
d_call: NA
j_call: TRBJ2-3
clone_size: NA
v_call: TRBV7-9

cdr3_aa: CATSRARDFGAPLHF
cdr3_nt: TGTGCCACCAGCAGAGCCCGGGACTTCGGGGCACCCCTCCACTTT
d_call: NA
j_call: TRBJ1-6
clone_size: NA
v_call: TRBV15

cdr3_aa: CASSLEWTSSKDTQYF
cdr3_nt: TGCGCCAGCAGCCTCGAATGGACTAGCAGTAAAGATACGCAGTATTTT
d_call: TRBD2
j_call: TRBJ2-3
clone_size: many
v_call: TRBV5-1

cdr3_aa: CASSQDHGGSSGNTIYF
cdr3_nt: TGCGCCAGCAGCCAAGATCATGGAGGGAGCTCTGGAAACACCATATATTTT
d_call: NA
j_call: TRBJ1-3
clone_size: NA
v_call: TRBV4-1

cdr3_aa: CASSAPRQGAGLETQYF
cdr3_nt: TGTGCCAGCAGCGCCCCGAGACAGGGGGCAGGGTTGGAGACCCAGTACTTC
d_call: TRBD1
j_call: TRBJ2-5
clone_size: NA
v_call: TRBV7-9

cdr3_aa: CASSKEQIDSLPGANVLTF
cdr3_nt: TGTGCCAGCAGCAAAGAACAAATTGACAGTCTCCCTGGGGCCAACGTCCTGACTTTC
d_call: NA
j_call: TRBJ2-6
clone_size: NA
v_call: TRBV7-9

cdr3_aa: CASNNFGGFTEAFF
cdr3_nt: TGTGCCAGCAACAATTTTGGGGGTTTCACTGAAGCTTTCTTT
d_call: NA
j_call: TRBJ1-1
clone_size: many
v_call: TRBV5-5

cdr3_aa: CASDTYTGELFF
cdr3_nt: TGTGCCAGCGACACTTACACCGGGGAGCTGTTTTTT
d_call: NA
j_call: TRBJ2-2
clone_size: few
v_call: TRBV7-8

cdr3_aa: CASSQRYRDSFYEQYF
cdr3_nt: TGCGCCAGCAGCCAAAGATACCGGGACAGCTTCTACGAGCAGTACTTC
d_call: TRBD1
j_call: TRBJ2-7
clone_size: many
v_call: TRBV4-3

cdr3_aa: CASSYIGSSYNEQFF
cdr3_nt: TGTGCCAGCAGTTACATCGGGAGCTCCTACAATGAGCAGTTCTTC
d_call: NA
j_call: TRBJ2-1
clone_size: few
v_call: TRBV6-5

cdr3_aa: CASSALTSGGADTQYF
cdr3_nt: TGTGCCAGCAGCGCCCTGACTAGCGGGGGGGCAGATACGCAGTATTTT
d_call: TRBD2
j_call: TRBJ2-3
clone_size: NA
v_call: TRBV9

cdr3_aa: CASSLHSYNYGYTF
cdr3_nt: TGTGCCAGCAGTTTACACAGTTACAACTATGGCTACACCTTC
d_call: NA
j_call: TRBJ1-2
clone_size: many
v_call: TRBV27

cdr3_aa: CSARGPSSYNEQFF
cdr3_nt: TGCAGTGCTAGGGGACCGAGCTCCTACAATGAGCAGTTCTTC
d_call: NA
j_call: TRBJ2-1
clone_size: NA
v_call: TRBV20-1

cdr3_aa: CASSLLPGQPLYGYTF
cdr3_nt: TGTGCCAGCAGTTTACTCCCGGGACAGCCACTCTATGGCTACACCTTC
d_call: TRBD1
j_call: TRBJ1-2
clone_size: NA
v_call: TRBV27

cdr3_aa: CASSPSPGGFDNEQFF
cdr3_nt: TGTGCCAGCAGCCCATCCCCGGGGGGATTCGACAATGAGCAGTTCTTC
d_call: TRBD2
j_call: TRBJ2-1
clone_size: few
v_call: TRBV14

cdr3_aa: CASSLAPLNTGELFF
cdr3_nt: TGTGCCAGCAGCTTGGCTCCTCTGAACACCGGGGAGCTGTTTTTT
d_call: NA
j_call: TRBJ2-2
clone_size: NA
v_call: TRBV5-4

cdr3_aa: CASSYSMGNRADTQYF
cdr3_nt: TGTGCCAGCAGTTACTCGATGGGGAATAGGGCGGATACGCAGTATTTT
d_call: NA
j_call: TRBJ2-3
clone_size: few
v_call: TRBV6-5

cdr3_aa: CASSLVGGNYEQYF
cdr3_nt: TGTGCCAGCAGCTTAGTCGGGGGGAACTACGAGCAGTACTTC
d_call: TRBD2
j_call: TRBJ2-7
clone_size: few
v_call: TRBV7-9

cdr3_aa: CASSITEQGAWRELFF
cdr3_nt: TGTGCCAGCAGCATCACAGAACAGGGGGCTTGGCGGGAGCTGTTTTTT
d_call: TRBD1
j_call: TRBJ2-2
clone_size: few
v_call: TRBV5-6

cdr3_aa: CSARAGYANTGELFF
cdr3_nt: TGCAGTGCTAGAGCCGGTTACGCGAACACCGGGGAGCTGTTTTTT
d_call: NA
j_call: TRBJ2-2
clone_size: NA
v_call: TRBV20-1

cdr3_aa: CASSSGRSQPQHF
cdr3_nt: TGTGCCAGCAGTTCAGGGAGGAGTCAGCCCCAGCATTTT
d_call: NA
j_call: TRBJ1-5
clone_size: few
v_call: TRBV12-3/TRBV12-4

cdr3_aa: CATSRTRPSGANVLTF
cdr3_nt: TGTGCCACCAGCAGGACGAGACCCTCTGGGGCCAACGTCCTGACTTTC
d_call: NA
j_call: TRBJ2-6
clone_size: NA
v_call: TRBV15

cdr3_aa: CASRRRGEGSGQFF
cdr3_nt: TGTGCCAGCAGACGTCGTGGGGAAGGGTCTGGGCAGTTCTTC
d_call: NA
j_call: TRBJ2-1
clone_size: NA
v_call: TRBV6-2/TRBV6-3

cdr3_aa: CASSLDLVSGETQYF
cdr3_nt: TGTGCCAGCAGCTTAGACCTAGTGTCGGGGGAGACCCAGTACTTC
d_call: NA
j_call: TRBJ2-5
clone_size: few
v_call: TRBV7-8

cdr3_aa: CASSQLWGGRLNYGYTF
cdr3_nt: TGCGCCAGCAGCCAGCTTTGGGGGGGCCGGCTGAACTATGGCTACACCTTC
d_call: NA
j_call: TRBJ1-2
clone_size: many
v_call: TRBV4-3

cdr3_aa: CASRPVRGGNTDTQYF
cdr3_nt: TGTGCCAGCAGACCCGTTAGGGGGGGGAACACAGATACGCAGTATTTT
d_call: NA
j_call: TRBJ2-3
clone_size: NA
v_call: TRBV12-3/TRBV12-4

cdr3_aa: CASRPHSGQETQYF
cdr3_nt: TGTGCCAGCAGACCCCACTCGGGACAAGAGACCCAGTACTTC
d_call: NA
j_call: TRBJ2-5
clone_size: few
v_call: TRBV27

cdr3_aa: CASRRVFYIGELFF
cdr3_nt: TGTGCCAGCAGGAGGGTGTTCTACATCGGGGAGCTGTTTTTT
d_call: NA
j_call: TRBJ2-2
clone_size: NA
v_call: TRBV27

cdr3_aa: CASSSYSGGGTGELFF
cdr3_nt: TGTGCCAGCAGCTCCTACAGCGGGGGGGGCACCGGGGAGCTGTTTTTT
d_call: TRBD2
j_call: TRBJ2-2
clone_size: many
v_call: TRBV11-2

cdr3_aa: CASRYTPAVGDTQYF
cdr3_nt: TGTGCCAGCAGATATACCCCCGCGGTCGGAGATACGCAGTATTTT
d_call: NA
j_call: TRBJ2-3
clone_size: NA
v_call: TRBV12-3/TRBV12-4